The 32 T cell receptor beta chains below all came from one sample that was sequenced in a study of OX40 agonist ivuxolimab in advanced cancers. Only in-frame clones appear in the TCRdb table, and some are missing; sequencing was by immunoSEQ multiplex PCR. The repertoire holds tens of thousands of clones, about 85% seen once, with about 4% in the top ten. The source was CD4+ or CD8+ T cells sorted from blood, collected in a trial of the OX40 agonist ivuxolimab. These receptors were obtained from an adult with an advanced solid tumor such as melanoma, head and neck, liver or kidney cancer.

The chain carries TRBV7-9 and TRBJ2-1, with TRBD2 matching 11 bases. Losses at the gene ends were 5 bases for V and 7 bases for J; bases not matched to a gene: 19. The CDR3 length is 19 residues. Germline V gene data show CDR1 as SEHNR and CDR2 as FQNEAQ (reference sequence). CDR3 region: CASSPRGGGLGLADNEQFF. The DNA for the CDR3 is TGTGCCAGCAGCCCTAGGGGTGGCGGGTTGGGACTAGCGGATAATGAGCAGTTCTTC.

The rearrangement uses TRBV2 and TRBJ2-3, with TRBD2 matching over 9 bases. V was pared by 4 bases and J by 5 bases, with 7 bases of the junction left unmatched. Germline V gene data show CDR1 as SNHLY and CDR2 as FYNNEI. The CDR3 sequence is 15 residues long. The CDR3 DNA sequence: TGTGCCAGCAGTGGTTCTAGCGGGGCTGGAGATACGCAGTATTTT. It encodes CASSGSSGAGDTQYF. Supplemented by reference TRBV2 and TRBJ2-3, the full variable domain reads EPEVTQTPSHQVTQMGQEVILRCVPISNHLYFYWYRQILGQKVEFLVSFYNNEISEKSEIFDDQFSVERPDGSNFTLKIRSTKLEDSAMYFCASSGSSGAGDTQYFGPGTRLTVL.

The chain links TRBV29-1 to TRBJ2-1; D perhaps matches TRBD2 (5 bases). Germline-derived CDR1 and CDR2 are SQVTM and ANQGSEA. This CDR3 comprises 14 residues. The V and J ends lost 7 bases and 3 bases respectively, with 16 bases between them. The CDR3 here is CSARSPSLYNEQFF. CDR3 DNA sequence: TGCAGCGCCCGATCCCCTAGCCTCTACAATGAGCAGTTCTTC.

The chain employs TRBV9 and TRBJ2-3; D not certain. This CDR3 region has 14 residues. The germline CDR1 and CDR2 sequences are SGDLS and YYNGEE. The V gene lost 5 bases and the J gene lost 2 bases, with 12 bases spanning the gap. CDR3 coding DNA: TGTGCCAGCAGTGACCGGGTCCACACAGATACGCAGTATTTT. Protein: CASSDRVHTDTQYF. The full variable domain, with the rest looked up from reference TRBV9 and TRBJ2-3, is DSGVTQTPKHLITATGQRVTLRCSPRSGDLSVYWYQQSLDQGLQFLIQYYNGEERAKGNILERFSAQQFPDLHSELNLSSLELGDSALYFCASSDRVHTDTQYFGPGTRLTVL.

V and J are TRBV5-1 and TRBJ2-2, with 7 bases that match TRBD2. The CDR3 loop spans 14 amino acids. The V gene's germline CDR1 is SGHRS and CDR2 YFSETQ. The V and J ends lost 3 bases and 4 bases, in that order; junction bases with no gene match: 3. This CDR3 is CASSSGLGTGELFF. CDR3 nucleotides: TGCGCCAGCAGCTCTGGACTAGGCACCGGGGAGCTGTTTTTT.

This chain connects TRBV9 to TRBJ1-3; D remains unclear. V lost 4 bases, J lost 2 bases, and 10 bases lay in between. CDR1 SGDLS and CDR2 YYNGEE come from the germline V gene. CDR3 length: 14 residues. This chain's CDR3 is CASSPRRAGNTIYF. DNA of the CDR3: TGTGCCAGCAGCCCTCGGAGGGCTGGAAACACCATATATTTT. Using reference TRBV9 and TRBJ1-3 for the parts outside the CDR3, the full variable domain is DSGVTQTPKHLITATGQRVTLRCSPRSGDLSVYWYQQSLDQGLQFLIQYYNGEERAKGNILERFSAQQFPDLHSELNLSSLELGDSALYFCASSPRRAGNTIYFGEGSWLTVV.

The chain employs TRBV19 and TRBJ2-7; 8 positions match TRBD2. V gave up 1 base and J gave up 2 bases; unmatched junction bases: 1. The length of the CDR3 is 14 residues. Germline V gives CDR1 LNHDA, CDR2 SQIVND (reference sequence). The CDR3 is CASSIAGGPYEQYF. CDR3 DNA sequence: TGTGCCAGTAGTATAGCGGGGGGGCCCTACGAGCAGTACTTC.

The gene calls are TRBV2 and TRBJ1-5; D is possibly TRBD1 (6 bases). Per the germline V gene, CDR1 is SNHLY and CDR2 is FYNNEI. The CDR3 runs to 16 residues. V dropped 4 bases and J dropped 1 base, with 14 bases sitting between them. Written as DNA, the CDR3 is TGTGCCAGCAGTGGCCGCGGGGGACAAAGCAATCAGCCCCAGCATTTT. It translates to CASSGRGGQSNQPQHF.

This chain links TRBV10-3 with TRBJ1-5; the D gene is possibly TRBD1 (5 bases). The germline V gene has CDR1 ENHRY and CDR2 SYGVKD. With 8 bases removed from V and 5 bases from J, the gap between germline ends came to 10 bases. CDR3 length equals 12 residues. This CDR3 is CAISGGDQPQHF. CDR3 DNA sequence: TGTGCCATCTCAGGAGGGGATCAGCCCCAGCATTTT.

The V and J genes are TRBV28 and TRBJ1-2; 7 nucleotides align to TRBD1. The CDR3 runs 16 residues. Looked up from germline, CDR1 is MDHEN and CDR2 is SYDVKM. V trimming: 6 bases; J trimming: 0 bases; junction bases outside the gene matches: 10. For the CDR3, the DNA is TGTGCCAGCAGACCGGGACAGAGTTTTTCTAACTATGGCTACACCTTC. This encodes CASRPGQSFSNYGYTF.

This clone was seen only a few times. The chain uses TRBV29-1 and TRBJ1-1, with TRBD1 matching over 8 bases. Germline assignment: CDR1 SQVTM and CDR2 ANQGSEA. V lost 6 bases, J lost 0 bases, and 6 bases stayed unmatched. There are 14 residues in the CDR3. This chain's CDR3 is CSVDGTGMNTEAFF. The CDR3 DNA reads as TGCAGCGTAGACGGGACAGGAATGAACACTGAAGCTTTCTTT.

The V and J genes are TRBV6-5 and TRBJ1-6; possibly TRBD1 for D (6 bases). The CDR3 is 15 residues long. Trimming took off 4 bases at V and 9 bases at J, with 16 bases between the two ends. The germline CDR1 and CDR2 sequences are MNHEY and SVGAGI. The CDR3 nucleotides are TGTGCCAGCAGTTGGACAGAAGAGCCCAGTTCACCCCTCCACTTT. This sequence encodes CASSWTEEPSSPLHF.

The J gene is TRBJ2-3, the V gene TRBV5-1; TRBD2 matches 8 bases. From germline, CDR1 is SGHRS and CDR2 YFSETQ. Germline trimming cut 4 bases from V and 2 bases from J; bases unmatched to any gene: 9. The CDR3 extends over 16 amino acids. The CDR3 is CASSRGTRGNTDTQYF. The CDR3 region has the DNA TGCGCCAGCAGCCGGGGGACTAGGGGGAACACAGATACGCAGTATTTT.

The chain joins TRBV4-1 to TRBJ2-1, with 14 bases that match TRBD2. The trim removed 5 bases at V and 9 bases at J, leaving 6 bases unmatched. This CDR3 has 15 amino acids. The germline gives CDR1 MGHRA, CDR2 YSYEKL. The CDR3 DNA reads TGCGCCAGCAGCACGACTAGCGGGAGGGCAGGTGAGCAGTTCTTC. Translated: CASSTTSGRAGEQFF.

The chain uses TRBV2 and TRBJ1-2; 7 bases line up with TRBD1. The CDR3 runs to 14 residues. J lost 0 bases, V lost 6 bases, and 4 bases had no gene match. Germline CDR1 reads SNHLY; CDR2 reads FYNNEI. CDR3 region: CASRDRASNYGYTF. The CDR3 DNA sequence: TGTGCCAGCAGAGACAGGGCCTCTAACTATGGCTACACCTTC.

The CDR3 DNA reads as TGTGCCACCAGCAGGGACAGGCCAAATTCACCCCTCCACTTT. Encoded protein: CATSRDRPNSPLHF. The chain joins TRBV15 to TRBJ1-6, with TRBD1 matching 7 bases. CDR1 is LNHNV and CDR2 is YYDKDF in the germline V gene (reference sequence). After removal of 3 bases from V and 7 bases from J, the junction contained 3 bases not matched to a gene. This CDR3 region has 14 residues.

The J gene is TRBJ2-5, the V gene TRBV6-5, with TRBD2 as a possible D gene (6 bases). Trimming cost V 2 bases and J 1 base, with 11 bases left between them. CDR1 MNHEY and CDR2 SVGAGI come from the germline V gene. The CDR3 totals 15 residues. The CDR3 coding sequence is TGTGCCAGCAGTTACCTTACTAGCTCCCAAGAGACCCAGTACTTC. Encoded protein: CASSYLTSSQETQYF.

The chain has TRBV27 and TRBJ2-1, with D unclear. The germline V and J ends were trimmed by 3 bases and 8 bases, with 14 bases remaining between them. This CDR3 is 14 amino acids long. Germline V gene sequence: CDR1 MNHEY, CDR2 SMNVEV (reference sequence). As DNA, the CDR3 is TGTGCCAGCAGTTTGGCATTAGCAGTGCATGAGCAGTTCTTC. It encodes CASSLALAVHEQFF.

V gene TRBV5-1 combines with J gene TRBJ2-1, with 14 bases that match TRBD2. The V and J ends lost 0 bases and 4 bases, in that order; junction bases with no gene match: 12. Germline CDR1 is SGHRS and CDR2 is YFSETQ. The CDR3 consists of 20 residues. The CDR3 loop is CASSLAPGLAGGVRYNEQFF. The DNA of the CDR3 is TGCGCCAGCAGCTTGGCCCCAGGACTAGCGGGAGGCGTGAGATACAATGAGCAGTTCTTC.

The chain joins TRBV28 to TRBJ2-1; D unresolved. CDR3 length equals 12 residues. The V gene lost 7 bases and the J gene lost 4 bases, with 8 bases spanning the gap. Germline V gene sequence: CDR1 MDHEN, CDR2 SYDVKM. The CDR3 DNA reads TGTGCCAGCATGATCCAATACAATGAGCAGTTCTTC. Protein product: CASMIQYNEQFF.

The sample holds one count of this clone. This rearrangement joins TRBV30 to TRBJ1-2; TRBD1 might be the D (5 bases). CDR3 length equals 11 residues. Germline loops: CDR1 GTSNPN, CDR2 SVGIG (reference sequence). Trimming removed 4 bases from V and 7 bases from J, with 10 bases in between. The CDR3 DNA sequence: TGTGCCTGGACCGCCGGGGGTGGCTACACCTTC. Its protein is CAWTAGGGYTF. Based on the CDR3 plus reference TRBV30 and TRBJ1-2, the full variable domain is SQTIHQWPATLVQPVGSPLSLECTVEGTSNPNLYWYRQAAGRGLQLLFYSVGIGQISSEVPQNLSASRPQDRQFILSSKKLLLSDSGFYLCAWTAGGGYTFGSGTRLTVV.

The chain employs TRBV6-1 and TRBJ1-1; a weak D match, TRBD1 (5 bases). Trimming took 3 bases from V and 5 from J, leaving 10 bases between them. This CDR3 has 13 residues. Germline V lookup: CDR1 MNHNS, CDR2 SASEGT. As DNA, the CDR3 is TGTGCCAGCAGTGATAGGGGAAGGACTGAAGCTTTCTTT. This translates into CASSDRGRTEAFF.

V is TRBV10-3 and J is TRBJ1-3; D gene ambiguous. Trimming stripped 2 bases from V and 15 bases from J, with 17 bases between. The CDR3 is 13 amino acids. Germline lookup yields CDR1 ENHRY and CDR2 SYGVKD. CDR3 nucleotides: TGTGCCATCAGTGAGGGTCTCGTATCCGGCGAATATTTT. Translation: CAISEGLVSGEYF.

The CDR3 sequence is CASSFTMNTEAFF. CDR3 DNA sequence: TGTGCCAGCAGTTTTACAATGAACACTGAAGCTTTCTTT. The V gene is TRBV27, the J gene TRBJ1-1; D gene ambiguous. There are 13 residues in the CDR3. The V end was cut by 3 bases, the J end by 0 bases, with 5 bases between. The V gene's germline CDR1 is MNHEY and CDR2 SMNVEV (reference sequence).

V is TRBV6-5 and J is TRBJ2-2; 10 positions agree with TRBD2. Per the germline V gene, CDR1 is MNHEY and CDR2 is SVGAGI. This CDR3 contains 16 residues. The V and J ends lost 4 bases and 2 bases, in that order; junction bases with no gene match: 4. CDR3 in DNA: TGTGCCAGCAGTTCAGAACTAGCGGGAAACACCGGGGAGCTGTTTTTT. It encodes CASSSELAGNTGELFF.

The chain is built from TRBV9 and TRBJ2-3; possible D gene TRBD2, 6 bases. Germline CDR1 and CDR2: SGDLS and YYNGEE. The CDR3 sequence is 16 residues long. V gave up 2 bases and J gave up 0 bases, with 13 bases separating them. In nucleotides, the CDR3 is TGTGCCAGCAGCGTCGGGGTAGCGGATAGCACAGATACGCAGTATTTT. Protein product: CASSVGVADSTDTQYF.

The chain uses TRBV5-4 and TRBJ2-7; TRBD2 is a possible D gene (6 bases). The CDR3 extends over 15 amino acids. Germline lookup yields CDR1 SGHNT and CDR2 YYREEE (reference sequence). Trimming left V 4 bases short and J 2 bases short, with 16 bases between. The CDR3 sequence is CASSQEASGPYEQYF. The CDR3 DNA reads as TGTGCCAGCAGCCAAGAGGCAAGCGGGCCCTACGAGCAGTACTTC.

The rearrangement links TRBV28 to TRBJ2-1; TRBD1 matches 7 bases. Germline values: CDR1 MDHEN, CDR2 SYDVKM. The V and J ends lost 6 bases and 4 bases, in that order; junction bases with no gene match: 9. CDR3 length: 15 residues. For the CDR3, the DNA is TGTGCCAGCAGCGTACCGGGACAGACTTACAATGAGCAGTTCTTC. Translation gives CASSVPGQTYNEQFF.

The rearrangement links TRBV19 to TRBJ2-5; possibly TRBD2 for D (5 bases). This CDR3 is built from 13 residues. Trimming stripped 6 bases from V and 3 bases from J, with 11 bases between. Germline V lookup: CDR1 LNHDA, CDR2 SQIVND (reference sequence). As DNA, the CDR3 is TGTGCCAGTAGCCAAGGGCGGGAAGAGACCCAGTACTTC. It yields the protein CASSQGREETQYF.

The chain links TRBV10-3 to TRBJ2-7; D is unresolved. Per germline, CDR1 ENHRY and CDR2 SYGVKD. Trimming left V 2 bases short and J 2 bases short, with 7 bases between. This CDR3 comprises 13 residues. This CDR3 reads CAISEREPYEQYF. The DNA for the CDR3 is TGTGCCATCAGTGAGAGGGAACCCTACGAGCAGTACTTC.

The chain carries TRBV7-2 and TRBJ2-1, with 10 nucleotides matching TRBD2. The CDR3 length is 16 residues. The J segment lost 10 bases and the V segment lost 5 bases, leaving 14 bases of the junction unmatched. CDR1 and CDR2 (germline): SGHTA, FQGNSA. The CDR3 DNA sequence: TGTGCCAGCAGCGTACAAGTGGCTAGCGGGAGTGAGGAGCAGTTCTTC. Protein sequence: CASSVQVASGSEEQFF.

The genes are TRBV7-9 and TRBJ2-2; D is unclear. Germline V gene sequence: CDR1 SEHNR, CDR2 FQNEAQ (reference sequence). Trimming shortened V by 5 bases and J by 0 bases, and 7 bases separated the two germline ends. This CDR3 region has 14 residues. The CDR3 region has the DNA TGTGCCAGCAGCCTGGGAACGAACACCGGGGAGCTGTTTTTT. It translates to CASSLGTNTGELFF.